These 18 T cell receptor beta chains share one sample of origin, sequenced in a study of T cell responses to AZD1222 COVID-19 vaccine. Libraries were prepared by immunoSEQ multiplex PCR; TCRdb keeps only in-frame clonotypes and omits some of them. The repertoire has some 150,000 clones, roughly 94% of them found once; the top ten carry about 1.3%. This material consisted of peripheral blood, taken on day 0 of AZD1222 vaccination. The receptors were sampled from an adult in good health.

The chain recombines TRBV7-8 with TRBJ2-1, with D possibly being TRBD2 (5 bases). Germline V gene sequence: CDR1 SGHVS, CDR2 FQNEAQ. The CDR3 sequence is 14 residues long. The ends were cut back, 5 bases at V and 3 bases at J, with 11 bases in the middle. CDR3 DNA: TGTGCCAGCAGCCCCGGACTGGTCTACAATGAGCAGTTCTTC. It encodes CASSPGLVYNEQFF.

This rearrangement joins TRBV19 to TRBJ2-1, with 8 bases aligning to TRBD1. V dropped 2 bases and J dropped 12; count of bases not matched to a gene: 6. There are 13 residues in the CDR3. Germline loops: CDR1 LNHDA, CDR2 SQIVND (reference sequence). The CDR3 is CASSIQGARAQFF. In nucleotides, the CDR3 is TGTGCCAGTAGTATACAGGGGGCGCGGGCGCAGTTCTTC.

This clone has only a few counts. V is TRBV7-2 and J is TRBJ2-1; 11 bases line up with TRBD2. Trimming cost V 4 bases and J 7 bases; bases outside gene matches: 6. This CDR3 is 15 amino acids long. The germline gives CDR1 SGHTA, CDR2 FQGNSA. CDR3 region: CASSSTSGVLNEQFF. CDR3 DNA sequence: TGTGCCAGCAGCTCGACTAGCGGGGTCCTAAATGAGCAGTTCTTC.

A single count supports this clone. V usage is TRBV5-1 and J usage is TRBJ2-7, with D tentatively TRBD1 (5 bases). CDR1 is SGHRS and CDR2 is YFSETQ in the germline V gene. The CDR3 consists of 14 residues. V lost 0 bases and J 5 bases, leaving 12 bases between the germline ends. In DNA form, the CDR3 reads TGCGCCAGCAGCTTGGGACAGATCTTCGACGAGCAGTACGTC. It encodes CASSLGQIFDEQYV.

This rearrangement joins TRBV6-1 to TRBJ1-3, with D perhaps TRBD1 (6 bases). V lost 0 bases and J lost 4, with 16 bases in between. The germline V gene encodes CDR1 MNHNS and CDR2 SASEGT. This CDR3 contains 17 residues. CDR3 nucleotide sequence: TGTGCCAGCAGTGAAGCCGGGTGGGGGGCGATAGGAAACACCATATATTTT. Translating it yields CASSEAGWGAIGNTIYF.

This chain links TRBV27 with TRBJ1-6; TRBD1 agrees at 9 bases. Germline-derived CDR1 and CDR2 are MNHEY and SMNVEV (reference sequence). The CDR3 loop spans 16 amino acids. After removal of 7 bases from V and 11 bases from J, the junction contained 15 bases not matched to a gene. The CDR3 nucleotides read TGTGCCAGCAAAATTACTGGGACAGGGTCTGACCCACCCCTCCACTTT. Translated, it gives CASKITGTGSDPPLHF.

V gene TRBV4-1 combines with J gene TRBJ2-5; D possibly corresponds to TRBD2 (5 bases). The length of the CDR3 is 15 residues. Germline V gene data show CDR1 as MGHRA and CDR2 as YSYEKL. V was clipped by 0 bases and J by 5 bases, with 13 bases between them. CDR3 region: CASSQDWGSGETQYF. The DNA of the CDR3 is TGCGCCAGCAGCCAAGATTGGGGTTCGGGGGAGACCCAGTACTTC.

The chain carries TRBV5-4 and TRBJ2-7; D possibly corresponds to TRBD2 (6 bases). The CDR3 length is 15 residues. Germline V gives CDR1 SGHNT, CDR2 YYREEE (reference sequence). The V and J ends lost 4 bases and 7 bases respectively, with 21 bases between them. CDR3 protein: CASSRLGTGPREQYV. The CDR3 DNA reads as TGTGCCAGCAGCCGTCTCGGGACTGGCCCTCGAGAGCAGTACGTC.

This clone was recorded only once. The chain carries TRBV18 and TRBJ2-1, with 14 nucleotides matching TRBD2. The CDR3 length is 17 residues. Per the germline V gene, CDR1 is KGHSH and CDR2 is LQKENI. The V gene end was trimmed by 4 bases and the J gene end by 5 bases; junction bases not matched to a gene: 7. The DNA for the CDR3 is TGTGCCAGCTCACTTCTGGGACTAGCGGGGGCCGACAATGAGCAGTTCTTC. Its protein is CASSLLGLAGADNEQFF. Variable domain in full (rest from reference TRBV18 and TRBJ2-1): NAGVMQNPRHLVRRRGQEARLRCSPMKGHSHVYWYRQLPEEGLKFMVYLQKENIIDESGMPKERFSAEFPKEGPSILRIQQVVRGDSAAYFCASSLLGLAGADNEQFFGPGTRLTVL.

J is TRBJ2-5 and V is TRBV19; weak D call: TRBD2 (6 bases). The germline gives CDR1 LNHDA, CDR2 SQIVND (reference sequence). The CDR3 contains 13 residues. Trimming cost V 5 bases and J 5 bases, with 12 bases left between them. DNA for the CDR3: TGTGCCAGTAGTCCGACTAGGATGGAGACCCAGTACTTC. It translates to CASSPTRMETQYF.

The chain joins TRBV4-1 to TRBJ1-2, with D possibly matching TRBD1 (6 bases). Germline lookup yields CDR1 MGHRA and CDR2 YSYEKL. The V gene lost 5 bases and the J gene lost 5 bases, with 18 bases spanning the gap. The CDR3 length is 15 residues. This chain's CDR3 is CASSAQSGGLYGYTF. The CDR3 nucleotides read TGCGCCAGCAGCGCTCAGTCCGGGGGGCTGTATGGCTACACCTTC.

The rearrangement links TRBV6-2 or TRBV6-3 to TRBJ1-4, with D uncertain. Germline V gives CDR1 MNHEY, CDR2 SVGEGT. V was pared by 0 bases and J by 8 bases, with 7 bases between. This CDR3 is built from 13 residues. CDR3 sequence: CASSYSITEKLFF. CDR3 DNA: TGTGCCAGCAGTTACTCGATTACGGAAAAACTGTTTTTT.

V is TRBV5-1 and J is TRBJ1-6, with 7 positions matching TRBD1. V dropped 5 bases and J dropped 1; count of bases not matched to a gene: 6. Per germline, CDR1 SGHRS and CDR2 YFSETQ. The CDR3 covers 16 residues. The CDR3 reads CASSSGTASYNSPLHF. CDR3 DNA: TGCGCCAGCAGTTCCGGGACAGCTTCCTATAATTCACCCCTCCACTTT. The full variable domain, with the rest looked up from reference TRBV5-1 and TRBJ1-6, is KAGVTQTPRYLIKTRGQQVTLSCSPISGHRSVSWYQQTPGQGLQFLFEYFSETQRNKGNFPGRFSGRQFSNSRSEMNVSTLELGDSALYLCASSSGTASYNSPLHFGNGTRLTVT.

This clone has only one observation. V gene TRBV4-2 combines with J gene TRBJ1-6; D is undetermined. Germline lookup yields CDR1 LGHNA and CDR2 YNFKEQ. CDR3 length equals 15 residues. Trimming took off 1 base at V and 5 bases at J, with 9 bases between the two ends. The CDR3, as DNA: TGTGCCAGCAGCCAAGGTGCCAGAGATAATTCACCCCTCCACTTT. Residues: CASSQGARDNSPLHF.

The V call is TRBV6-4, the J call TRBJ2-3; 9 bases map to TRBD1. CDR3 size: 15 residues. The V segment lost 5 bases and the J segment 3 bases; nucleotides outside the gene matches: 6. Germline V gene lookup returns CDR1 MRHNA and CDR2 SNTAGT. The CDR3, as DNA: TGTGCCAGCAGTCGGACAGGGGCAGGGACAGATACGCAGTATTTT. It specifies CASSRTGAGTDTQYF.

This clone was detected only once. The V and J genes are TRBV27 and TRBJ2-7; 8 nucleotides line up with TRBD2. Germline V gene lookup returns CDR1 MNHEY and CDR2 SMNVEV (reference sequence). V was pared by 5 bases and J by 7 bases, with 10 bases of the junction left unmatched. This CDR3 contains 14 residues. The CDR3: CASSTTSGPREQYV. CDR3 nucleotide sequence: TGTGCCAGCAGTACAACTAGCGGACCTAGGGAGCAGTACGTC.

The gene calls are TRBV4-1 and TRBJ1-2; D not certain. The CDR3 extends over 15 amino acids. Per the germline V gene, CDR1 is MGHRA and CDR2 is YSYEKL. Trimming pared 0 bases from V and 3 bases from J, leaving 11 bases between. The CDR3 loop is CASSQDGLIYYGYTF. DNA of the CDR3: TGCGCCAGCAGCCAAGATGGGCTAATCTACTATGGCTACACCTTC.

This clone was seen just once. The J gene is TRBJ2-5, the V gene TRBV4-3, with 7 positions matching TRBD2. J lost 4 bases, V lost 0 bases, and 8 bases had no gene match. Germline values: CDR1 LGHNA, CDR2 YSLEER. This CDR3 contains 16 residues. The chain's CDR3 is CASSQDGTGGGETQYF. The CDR3 DNA is TGCGCCAGCAGCCAAGATGGTACGGGAGGCGGAGAGACCCAGTACTTC.